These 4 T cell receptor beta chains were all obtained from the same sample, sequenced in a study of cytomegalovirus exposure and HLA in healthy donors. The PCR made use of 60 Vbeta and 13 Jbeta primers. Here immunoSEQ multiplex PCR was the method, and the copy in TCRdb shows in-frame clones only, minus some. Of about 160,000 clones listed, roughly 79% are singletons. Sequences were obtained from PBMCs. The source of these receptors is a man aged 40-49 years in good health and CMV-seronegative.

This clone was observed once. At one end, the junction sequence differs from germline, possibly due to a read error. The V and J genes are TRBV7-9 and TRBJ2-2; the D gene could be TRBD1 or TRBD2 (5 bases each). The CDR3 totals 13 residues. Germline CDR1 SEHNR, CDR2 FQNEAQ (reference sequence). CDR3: CSSSGRGAGELFF. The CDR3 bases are TGTTCCAGCAGCGGAAGGGGTGCCGGGGAGCTGTTTTTT.

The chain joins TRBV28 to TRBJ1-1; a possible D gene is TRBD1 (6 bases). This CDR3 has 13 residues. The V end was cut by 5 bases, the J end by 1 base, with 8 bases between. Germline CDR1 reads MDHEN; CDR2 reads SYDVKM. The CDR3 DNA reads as TGTGCCAGCAGTCTGGGACAGAACACTGAAGCTTTCTTT. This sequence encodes CASSLGQNTEAFF.

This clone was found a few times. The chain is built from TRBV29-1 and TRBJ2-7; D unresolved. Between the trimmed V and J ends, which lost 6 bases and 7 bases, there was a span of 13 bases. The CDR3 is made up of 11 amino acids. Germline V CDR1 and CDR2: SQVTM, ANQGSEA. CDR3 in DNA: TGCAGCGTCCACCAGAGAGGTGAGCAGTACTTC. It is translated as CSVHQRGEQYF.

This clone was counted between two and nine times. The CDR3 DNA sequence: TGTGCCAGCAGCTTCGGGCGGGAGAACCCCTCCTACAATGAGCAGTTCTTC. Its translation: CASSFGRENPSYNEQFF. The chain links TRBV5-4 to TRBJ2-1, with 7 bases identical to TRBD2. The CDR3 sequence is 17 residues long. The V segment lost 2 bases and the J segment 0 bases; nucleotides outside the gene matches: 8. Germline CDR1 SGHNT, CDR2 YYREEE (reference sequence).